This T cell receptor (beta chain) was recovered during a study of cytomegalovirus exposure and HLA in healthy donors. The germline V and J ends were trimmed by 0 bases and 8 bases, with 13 bases remaining between them. Per germline, CDR1 SNHLY and CDR2 FYNNEI. The CDR3 has 15 amino acids. This PCR relied on a set of 60 Vbeta primers and 13 Jbeta primers. Some clones are missing from TCRdb's copy, which holds only in-frame ones; the method was immunoSEQ multiplex PCR. The table lists about 130,000 clones, about 11% of them singletons. Sequenced sample: PBMCs. The V and J genes are TRBV2 and TRBJ1-4, with unresolved D. The receptor's source is a woman between 18 and 29 years old in good health and CMV-seropositive. In nucleotides, the CDR3 is TGTGCCAGCAGTGAAGCTCGCGGGGTCGGGGAAAAACTGTTTTTT. Protein sequence: CASSEARGVGEKLFF.